These T cell receptor beta chains were read from a single sample in a study of shared clonotypes between healthy human individuals. Clones were sequenced by immunoSEQ multiplex PCR, and TCRdb holds only the in-frame ones, with some missing. The profile covers about 99,000 clones, with 40% to 55% appearing a single time and roughly 16% taken by the ten largest. Sequencing was carried out using PBMCs. These receptor sequences come from a woman in her thirties or forties in good health. Some clones in this sample may be carry-over from other donors' samples. CDR3s leave out the opening cysteine and the closing phenylalanine or tryptophan. Each record gives: V gene, D gene, clone size, CDR3 protein. A D gene is named only where the DNA matches it firmly. Size is stated for part of the rows, as once, few or many counts, or as a class when the clone is expanded.

v_call: TRBV20-1; d_call: .; clone_size: many; cdr3_aa: SAQERYGYT
v_call: TRBV30; d_call: .; clone_size: .; cdr3_aa: AWSGQGLTGSPLH
v_call: TRBV19; d_call: TRBD1; clone_size: .; cdr3_aa: ASSRTGNTEAF
v_call: TRBV6-6; d_call: .; clone_size: many; cdr3_aa: ASRLLYEQY
v_call: TRBV29-1; d_call: .; clone_size: many; cdr3_aa: SVALGTQY
v_call: TRBV5-4; d_call: .; clone_size: few; cdr3_aa: ASSRESSFTGELF
v_call: TRBV18; d_call: .; clone_size: .; cdr3_aa: ASSPTTGTYEQY
v_call: TRBV7-9; d_call: .; clone_size: .; cdr3_aa: ASSLRAGKKGYEQY
v_call: TRBV2; d_call: TRBD1; clone_size: few; cdr3_aa: ASIPGQGTYEQY
v_call: TRBV7-2; d_call: .; clone_size: many; cdr3_aa: ASSLAYSYNEKLF
v_call: TRBV25-1; d_call: .; clone_size: .; cdr3_aa: ASSGGTSGYT
v_call: TRBV7-9; d_call: .; clone_size: .; cdr3_aa: ASSPPGLLSF
v_call: TRBV5-6; d_call: TRBD2; clone_size: many; cdr3_aa: ASSLWFSGRAGEQF
v_call: TRBV7-9; d_call: TRBD1; clone_size: few; cdr3_aa: ASSLVPGQGPETQY
v_call: TRBV28; d_call: TRBD1; clone_size: .; cdr3_aa: ASSPRDRFNEQF
v_call: TRBV7-8; d_call: .; clone_size: .; cdr3_aa: ASTTQREYNSPLH
v_call: TRBV7-2; d_call: TRBD2; clone_size: .; cdr3_aa: ASSLWGSGNNEQY
v_call: TRBV6-1; d_call: TRBD1; clone_size: .; cdr3_aa: ASSELQGYSNQPQH
v_call: TRBV30; d_call: TRBD2; clone_size: .; cdr3_aa: AWTSGRASDTQY
v_call: TRBV12-5; d_call: .; clone_size: .; cdr3_aa: ASGLAAPQGETQY
v_call: TRBV28; d_call: .; clone_size: .; cdr3_aa: ASSSLGATNEKLF
v_call: TRBV7-8; d_call: .; clone_size: few; cdr3_aa: ASSPHSYEQY
v_call: TRBV11-2; d_call: .; clone_size: .; cdr3_aa: ASSPQNLYEQY
v_call: TRBV19; d_call: .; clone_size: few; cdr3_aa: ASSIEQGTGNTIY
v_call: TRBV28; d_call: .; clone_size: few; cdr3_aa: ASTQGSNNEKLF
v_call: TRBV28; d_call: .; clone_size: .; cdr3_aa: ASSGPSTVGGANVLT
v_call: TRBV25-1; d_call: .; clone_size: few; cdr3_aa: ASSERQGEGETQY
v_call: TRBV5-1; d_call: TRBD1; clone_size: few; cdr3_aa: ASSLQGASYNEQF
v_call: TRBV19; d_call: .; clone_size: few; cdr3_aa: ASSEFGNTIY
v_call: TRBV9; d_call: .; clone_size: .; cdr3_aa: ASSVRGWGELF
v_call: TRBV19; d_call: .; clone_size: many; cdr3_aa: ASSWTLTDTQY
v_call: TRBV28; d_call: .; clone_size: .; cdr3_aa: ASGPTGREKLF
v_call: TRBV11-2; d_call: .; clone_size: .; cdr3_aa: ASSTGPGAPYEQY
v_call: TRBV7-9; d_call: .; clone_size: .; cdr3_aa: ASSFAETQY
v_call: TRBV2; d_call: .; clone_size: .; cdr3_aa: ASSDRQGGYEQY
v_call: TRBV28; d_call: .; clone_size: .; cdr3_aa: ASSLSAYGYT
v_call: TRBV14; d_call: .; clone_size: few; cdr3_aa: ASSQDIGRGLNEQF
v_call: TRBV29-1; d_call: .; clone_size: many; cdr3_aa: SVEKGTEAF
v_call: TRBV9; d_call: .; clone_size: many; cdr3_aa: ASSVGGRRNEKLF
v_call: TRBV2; d_call: TRBD2; clone_size: .; cdr3_aa: ASRRGNTGAQY
v_call: TRBV30; d_call: TRBD2; clone_size: few; cdr3_aa: AWTWGGSYEQY
v_call: TRBV7-2; d_call: .; clone_size: .; cdr3_aa: ASSSQGAKNIQY
v_call: TRBV6-1; d_call: TRBD2; clone_size: .; cdr3_aa: ASSGLGWVSYEQY
v_call: TRBV27; d_call: TRBD1; clone_size: .; cdr3_aa: ASSFRGQGTGANVLT